Presented here are 22 T cell receptor beta chains from one specimen sequenced in a study of blood T cell repertoires in COVID-19. TCRdb's table, derived via immunoSEQ multiplex PCR, lists solely in-frame clones and lacks some. The sample yields fewer than 120,000 clones, more than 70% seen once. The sample consisted of peripheral blood. These receptors all stem from a woman between 45 and 60 years old with acute or convalescent COVID-19.

The chain joins TRBV11-2 to TRBJ2-2; 7 bases map to TRBD2. This CDR3 has 16 amino acids. Germline V CDR1 and CDR2: SGHAT, FQNNGV. V was pared by 4 bases and J by 6 bases, with 11 bases of the junction left unmatched. Here the CDR3 reads CASSSRTRLSSGELFF. The CDR3 region has the DNA TGTGCCAGCAGCTCCCGGACTAGACTTTCGTCCGGGGAGCTGTTTTTT.

V is TRBV19 and J is TRBJ2-1; tentative D call: TRBD2 (5 bases). The CDR3 extends over 15 amino acids. Per the germline V gene, CDR1 is LNHDA and CDR2 is SQIVND (reference sequence). V lost 4 bases and J lost 3, with 13 bases in between. The CDR3 DNA reads as TGTGCCAGTAGTACCGGGATCCACAACTACAATGAGCAGTTCTTC. Translating it yields CASSTGIHNYNEQFF.

V and J are TRBV7-9 and TRBJ2-2; 9 bases align to TRBD2. Per germline, CDR1 SEHNR and CDR2 FQNEAQ (reference sequence). Unmatched junction bases numbered 11, after V lost 4 bases and J lost 5 bases. CDR3 length equals 17 residues. CDR3 DNA: TGTGCCAGCAGCTCCTCTAGCGGGGCCTCGAGGACCGGGGAGCTGTTTTTT. Encoded protein: CASSSSSGASRTGELFF.

This clone appeared once. The V call is TRBV10-3, the J call TRBJ2-1, with 10 bases matching TRBD2. The J segment lost 8 bases and the V segment lost 3 bases, leaving 7 bases of the junction unmatched. Germline loops: CDR1 ENHRY, CDR2 SYGVKD. The CDR3 has 15 amino acids. The CDR3 loop is CAISDVAGGGDEQFF. The CDR3 region has the DNA TGTGCCATCAGTGACGTAGCGGGAGGTGGGGATGAGCAGTTCTTC.

The V call is TRBV24-1, the J call TRBJ2-7; a weak D match, TRBD1 (6 bases). Germline lookup yields CDR1 KGHDR and CDR2 SFDVKD. The CDR3 loop spans 13 amino acids. V shed 6 bases and J shed 3 bases, with 11 bases lying between them. The CDR3, as DNA: TGTGCCACCAGTAAGAGGGGACACTACGAGCAGTACTTC. This codes for CATSKRGHYEQYF.

The chain employs TRBV24-1 and TRBJ2-1, with D possibly being TRBD1 (5 bases). The CDR3 runs to 14 residues. With 5 bases removed from V and 6 bases from J, the gap between germline ends came to 13 bases. Germline CDR1 is KGHDR and CDR2 is SFDVKD. Here the CDR3 DNA reads TGTGCCACCAGTGGACAGCCGCGCGGCAATGAGCAGTTCTTC. Its protein product is CATSGQPRGNEQFF.

The V and J genes are TRBV6-5 and TRBJ2-5, with TRBD2 matching over 8 bases. Trimming removed 2 bases from V and 0 bases from J; junction bases left unmatched: 2. Germline assignment: CDR1 MNHEY and CDR2 SVGAGI. CDR3 length equals 15 residues. CDR3 in DNA: TGTGCCAGCAGTTACACTAGCGGAAACCAAGAGACCCAGTACTTC. Translating it yields CASSYTSGNQETQYF.

The chain links TRBV1 to TRBJ1-6. TRBV1 has pseudogene status. This CDR3 contains 15 residues. The CDR3 DNA sequence: TGCACCAGCAGCCAAGCCGGACTGACTAATTCACCCCTCCACTTT. This encodes CTSSQAGLTNSPLHF.

This clone has only a few counts. V and J are TRBV2 and TRBJ2-2, with 12 positions matching TRBD2. The CDR3 runs 15 residues. Germline CDR1 SNHLY, CDR2 FYNNEI. The J segment lost 6 bases and the V segment lost 6 bases, leaving 5 bases of the junction unmatched. The CDR3 DNA is TGTGCCAGCAGCGGACTAGCGGGACTGTCCGGGGAGCTGTTTTTT. This translates into CASSGLAGLSGELFF.

The chain joins TRBV2 to TRBJ1-5; a possible D gene is TRBD1 (6 bases). Trimming took 5 bases from V and 3 from J, leaving 11 bases between them. The CDR3 has 14 amino acids. Per germline, CDR1 SNHLY and CDR2 FYNNEI. In nucleotides, the CDR3 is TGTGCCAGCAGTAGAGACAGGTCCAATCAGCCCCAGCATTTT. Translation: CASSRDRSNQPQHF.

The chain links TRBV28 to TRBJ1-1, with D tentatively TRBD1 (5 bases). The CDR3 consists of 15 residues. Trimming removed 5 bases at V and 1 base at J, with 14 bases between. Germline values: CDR1 MDHEN, CDR2 SYDVKM. The CDR3 bases are TGTGCCAGCAGTGAAGCGCAGGGATCGAACACTGAAGCTTTCTTT. Protein sequence: CASSEAQGSNTEAFF.

The CDR3 here is CASSKTSGFYNEQFF. The DNA of the CDR3 is TGTGCCAGTAGTAAGACTAGCGGATTCTACAATGAGCAGTTCTTC. The chain recombines TRBV19 with TRBJ2-1; 9 bases match TRBD2. J lost 3 bases, V lost 4 bases, and 4 bases had no gene match. This CDR3 is 15 amino acids long. Germline V gene data show CDR1 as LNHDA and CDR2 as SQIVND (reference sequence).

The rearrangement uses TRBV11-2 and TRBJ2-1, with D possibly TRBD1 on 6 matching bases. This CDR3 comprises 18 residues. CDR1 and CDR2 (germline): SGHAT, FQNNGV. Between the trimmed V and J ends, which lost 4 bases and 1 base, there was a span of 20 bases. The CDR3 region has the DNA TGTGCCAGCAGCTCCCCCGCCAGAAGCGGACAGTCCTACAATGAGCAGTTCTTC. Translating gives CASSSPARSGQSYNEQFF.

The chain joins TRBV3-1 (or the pseudogene TRBV3-2) to TRBJ2-5; D is ambiguous. Germline V gene lookup returns CDR1 LGHDT and CDR2 YNNKEL (reference sequence). V shed 5 bases and J shed 9 bases, with 22 bases lying between them. The length of the CDR3 is 15 residues. CDR3 amino acids: CASSSTGSGSWAQYF. DNA of the CDR3: TGTGCCAGCAGCTCGACCGGGTCTGGATCGTGGGCCCAGTACTTC.

This sequence joins TRBV5-1 and TRBJ1-2; tentative D call: TRBD1 (6 bases). The length of the CDR3 is 15 residues. Trimming left V 5 bases short and J 2 bases short, with 16 bases between. CDR1 SGHRS and CDR2 YFSETQ come from the germline V gene. The CDR3 is CASRGQQSLNYGYTF. The CDR3 DNA reads as TGCGCCAGCAGAGGACAGCAATCCCTAAACTATGGCTACACCTTC.

The rearrangement links TRBV6-5 to TRBJ2-1; D possibly corresponds to TRBD2 (6 bases). The CDR3 is 16 residues long. Germline CDR1 MNHEY, CDR2 SVGAGI. Trimming stripped 4 bases from V and 0 bases from J, with 13 bases between. This CDR3 reads CASSLDWRDSYNEQFF. The CDR3 bases are TGTGCCAGCAGTTTGGACTGGCGGGACTCCTACAATGAGCAGTTCTTC.

CDR3: CASSLMSGTANQPQHF. DNA for the CDR3: TGTGCCAGCAGTTTAATGTCTGGGACAGCTAATCAGCCCCAGCATTTT. The chain carries TRBV27 and TRBJ1-5; 7 nucleotides match TRBD1. The germline gives CDR1 MNHEY, CDR2 SMNVEV (reference sequence). After removal of 2 bases from V and 4 bases from J, the junction contained 8 bases not matched to a gene. This CDR3 spans 16 amino acids.

The chain is built from TRBV20-1 and TRBJ2-5; D not certain. The CDR3 runs 11 residues. Germline V CDR1 and CDR2: DFQATT, SNEGSKA (reference sequence). V was clipped by 5 bases and J by 6 bases, with 10 bases between them. The CDR3, as DNA: TGCAGTGCTGCCCCGGAGAAGACCCAGTACTTC. Translated, it gives CSAAPEKTQYF.

The chain recombines TRBV7-9 with TRBJ2-5; D remains unclear. The germline V gene encodes CDR1 SEHNR and CDR2 FQNEAQ (reference sequence). CDR3 size: 14 residues. The V end was cut by 0 bases, the J end by 5 bases, with 10 bases between. DNA for the CDR3: TGTGCCAGCAGCTTAGCGGGCAGCTATGAGACCCAGTACTTC. Translation gives CASSLAGSYETQYF.

The V and J genes are TRBV2 and TRBJ2-4; 7 positions agree with TRBD2. The J segment lost 8 bases and the V segment lost 7 bases, leaving 8 bases of the junction unmatched. Germline CDR1 and CDR2: SNHLY and FYNNEI. The CDR3 runs to 13 residues. The CDR3 spells CASKAGDIYIQYF. The CDR3, as DNA: TGTGCCAGCAAGGCGGGAGATATATACATTCAGTACTTC.

V is TRBV7-9 and J is TRBJ1-1; weak D call: TRBD1 (6 bases). The CDR3 is made up of 16 amino acids. Germline V CDR1 and CDR2: SEHNR, FQNEAQ (reference sequence). Trimming shortened V by 4 bases and J by 1 base, and 16 bases separated the two germline ends. This chain's CDR3 is CASSSTRTESNTEAFF. The CDR3 DNA is TGTGCCAGCAGCTCAACACGGACAGAGTCGAACACTGAAGCTTTCTTT.

The CDR3 coding sequence is TGTGCCAGCAGCTCCCCCAGCGGAATTCAAGCCTACGAGCAGTACTTC. Protein product: CASSSPSGIQAYEQYF. The chain is built from TRBV11-3 and TRBJ2-7; D might be TRBD2 (5 bases). This CDR3 region has 16 residues. CDR1 is SGHNT and CDR2 is YENEEA in the germline V gene. V lost 4 bases and J lost 2, with 18 bases in between. Full variable domain (rest looked up from reference TRBV11-3 and TRBJ2-7): EAGVVQSPRYKIIEKKQPVAFWCNPISGHNTLYWYLQNLGQGPELLIRYENEEAVDDSQLPKDRFSAERLKGVDSTLKIQPAELGDSAVYLCASSSPSGIQAYEQYFGPGTRLTVT.